The next 21 T cell receptor beta chains were all read from a single sample in a study of cytomegalovirus exposure and HLA in healthy donors. Vbeta (60) and Jbeta (13) primers were used in the PCR. The protocol was immunoSEQ multiplex PCR, while the TCRdb copy is restricted to in-frame clones and leaves out a portion. The table includes roughly 170,000 clones, 80% detected once. Sequencing input: PBMCs. These receptors were collected from a woman aged 50 to 60 in good health and CMV-seropositive.

This clone has more than one count but fewer than ten. The chain joins TRBV6-1 to TRBJ1-5; TRBD1 matches 7 bases. Germline assignment: CDR1 MNHNS and CDR2 SASEGT. This CDR3 is built from 14 residues. Unmatched junction bases numbered 11, after V lost 11 bases and J lost 4 bases. CDR3 protein: CAASQRDRNQPQHF. The DNA of the CDR3 is TGTGCCGCTTCTCAGAGGGACAGAAATCAGCCCCAGCATTTT.

The chain employs TRBV11-3 and TRBJ2-3; D is unclear. This CDR3 contains 17 residues. Trimming pared 1 base from V and 0 bases from J, leaving 14 bases between. Germline CDR1 and CDR2: SGHNT and YENEEA. CDR3 protein: CASSLANGRPSTDTQYF. The CDR3 DNA reads as TGTGCCAGCAGCTTAGCGAATGGGCGTCCTAGCACAGATACGCAGTATTTT. Full variable domain (outside the CDR3, taken from reference TRBV11-3 and TRBJ2-3): EAGVVQSPRYKIIEKKQPVAFWCNPISGHNTLYWYLQNLGQGPELLIRYENEEAVDDSQLPKDRFSAERLKGVDSTLKIQPAELGDSAVYLCASSLANGRPSTDTQYFGPGTRLTVL.

J is TRBJ1-6 and V is TRBV2; D gene ambiguous. Trimming removed 9 bases at V and 0 bases at J, with 6 bases between. CDR1 is SNHLY and CDR2 is FYNNEI in the germline V gene. CDR3 length: 13 amino acids. The CDR3 DNA reads as TGTGCCAGTCGGAGCTCCTATAATTCACCCCTCCACTTT. It encodes CASRSSYNSPLHF.

CDR3 loop: CASSDGGTGANVLTF. The CDR3 DNA reads TGCGCCAGCAGTGACGGCGGTACTGGGGCCAACGTCCTGACTTTC. The rearrangement links TRBV5-1 to TRBJ2-6; D remains ambiguous. This CDR3 spans 15 amino acids. The V gene's germline CDR1 is SGHRS and CDR2 YFSETQ. V was shortened by 5 bases and J by 2 bases, with 11 bases between the two germline ends.

The CDR3 loop reads CASSPYASGRVNEQFF. CDR3 DNA sequence: TGTGCCAGCTCACCATATGCTAGCGGGAGAGTTAATGAGCAGTTCTTC. The rearrangement uses TRBV18 and TRBJ2-1, with 10 positions matching TRBD2. This CDR3 has 16 amino acids. From germline, CDR1 is KGHSH and CDR2 LQKENI. The J segment lost 7 bases and the V segment lost 2 bases, leaving 8 bases of the junction unmatched.

Details on this clone: The same CDR3 arises from other DNA sequences in this sample as well. The V call is TRBV11-3, the J call TRBJ1-1; a weak D match, TRBD1 (5 bases). Germline loops: CDR1 SGHNT, CDR2 YENEEA. V was cut by 3 bases and J by 1 base, with 6 bases left in between. The CDR3 is 13 residues long. CDR3 region: CASSLGGNTEAFF. CDR3 nucleotides: TGTGCCAGCAGCTTGGGGGGGAACACTGAAGCTTTCTTT.

The chain has TRBV7-2 and TRBJ1-2, with TRBD1 matching over 10 bases. V dropped 5 bases and J dropped 8; count of bases not matched to a gene: 11. This CDR3 has 15 amino acids. The V gene's germline CDR1 is SGHTA and CDR2 FQGNSA. CDR3 sequence reads: CASSQWDRGWEGYTF. CDR3 bases: TGTGCCAGCAGCCAGTGGGACAGGGGCTGGGAAGGCTACACCTTC.

The gene calls are TRBV29-1 and TRBJ2-3; the match to TRBD2 covers 10 bases. The CDR3 contains 15 residues. The trim removed 7 bases at V and 4 bases at J, leaving 11 bases unmatched. Germline CDR1 reads SQVTM; CDR2 reads ANQGSEA. The CDR3 protein is CSAGASGSDADTQYF. DNA for the CDR3: TGCAGCGCAGGCGCTAGCGGGAGTGACGCAGATACGCAGTATTTT.

In DNA, the CDR3 is TGCGCCAGCAACCCCGGGACAGGGAATAATTCACCCCTCCACTTT. Residues: CASNPGTGNNSPLHF. The J gene is TRBJ1-6, the V gene TRBV5-1; 9 nucleotides match TRBD1. This CDR3 spans 15 amino acids. Germline CDR1 is SGHRS and CDR2 is YFSETQ. After removal of 6 bases from V and 5 bases from J, the junction contained 6 bases not matched to a gene.

The chain combines TRBV14 with TRBJ1-1; D is ambiguous. Trimming removed 0 bases from V and 3 bases from J, with 8 bases in between. The CDR3 runs to 14 residues. Per the germline V gene, CDR1 is SGHDN and CDR2 is FVKESK. CDR3 loop: CASSQEVRDTEAFF. For the CDR3, the DNA is TGTGCCAGCAGCCAAGAGGTCCGGGACACTGAAGCTTTCTTT.

The chain couples TRBV5-4 to TRBJ2-5, with D maybe TRBD1 (5 bases). The CDR3 has 14 residues. V was cut by 5 bases and J by 4 bases, with 15 bases left in between. Germline CDR1 and CDR2: SGHNT and YYREEE (reference sequence). This CDR3 is CASSTTQGAETQYF. In DNA, the CDR3 is TGTGCCAGCAGTACGACTCAGGGTGCAGAGACCCAGTACTTC.

This clone was seen more than once but under ten times. The chain joins TRBV19 to TRBJ2-5, with D perhaps TRBD2 (5 bases). The CDR3 runs 15 residues. Trimming took off 6 bases at V and 2 bases at J, with 16 bases between the two ends. The germline V gene has CDR1 LNHDA and CDR2 SQIVND (reference sequence). This chain's CDR3 is CASSRPPGSQETQYF. CDR3 in DNA: TGTGCCAGTAGCCGACCTCCGGGAAGTCAAGAGACCCAGTACTTC.

This sequence joins TRBV7-3 and TRBJ2-1; 9 positions agree with TRBD2. With V trimmed by 4 bases and J by 4 bases, 11 bases remained unmatched. CDR3 size: 17 residues. Looked up from germline, CDR1 is SGHTA and CDR2 is FQGTGA. CDR3 sequence (DNA): TGTGCCAGCAGCTCAACCATGTGGCGGGAGGGATACAATGAGCAGTTCTTC. It specifies CASSSTMWREGYNEQFF.

The chain combines TRBV19 with TRBJ1-5; 7 bases are shared with TRBD1. The germline CDR1 and CDR2 sequences are LNHDA and SQIVND (reference sequence). The ends lost 5 bases at V and 7 bases at J; junction bases unmatched: 11. CDR3 length: 15 amino acids. CDR3 protein: CASSERRQGGQPQHF. Written as DNA, the CDR3 is TGTGCCAGTAGTGAGAGGCGACAGGGCGGGCAGCCCCAGCATTTT.

This sequence joins TRBV7-2 and TRBJ2-7; 7 bases are shared with TRBD1. From germline, CDR1 is SGHTA and CDR2 FQGNSA. With 1 base clipped from V and 2 bases from J, the junction kept 8 bases outside the gene matches. This CDR3 has 16 residues. The CDR3 sequence: CASSLVGRGTTYEQYF. As DNA, the CDR3 is TGTGCCAGCAGCTTAGTGGGCAGGGGGACCACCTACGAGCAGTACTTC.

This clone showed up just once. This CDR3 is CASSDAQGTAPYEQYF. CDR3 DNA: TGTGCCAGCAGTGATGCCCAGGGGACGGCCCCTTACGAGCAGTACTTC. The chain recombines TRBV2 with TRBJ2-7; a weak D match, TRBD1 (6 bases). Trimming cost V 3 bases and J 4 bases, with 19 bases left between them. CDR3 size: 16 residues. Per germline, CDR1 SNHLY and CDR2 FYNNEI.

The chain uses TRBV7-9 and TRBJ2-3, with 7 bases matching TRBD2. The CDR3 contains 17 residues. V trimming: 5 bases; J trimming: 3 bases; junction bases outside the gene matches: 14. Looked up from germline, CDR1 is SEHNR and CDR2 is FQNEAQ (reference sequence). In nucleotides, the CDR3 is TGTGCCAGCAGCCCACGACCGCTGAGCGGGGTAACAGATACGCAGTATTTT. Amino acids: CASSPRPLSGVTDTQYF.

This sequence joins TRBV7-8 and TRBJ2-7; TRBD2 matches 12 bases. Germline assignment: CDR1 SGHVS and CDR2 FQNEAQ. This CDR3 has 17 residues. V was clipped by 5 bases and J by 2 bases; unmatched bases: 10. CDR3: CASSSKRSSGGAYEQYF. CDR3 nucleotides: TGTGCCAGCAGCAGTAAAAGGTCTAGCGGGGGGGCCTACGAGCAGTACTTC.

The gene calls are TRBV4-2 and TRBJ2-3; no clear D. CDR1 is LGHNA and CDR2 is YNFKEQ in the germline V gene. V shed 0 bases and J shed 2 bases, with 18 bases lying between them. This CDR3 is 18 amino acids long. CDR3 sequence: CASSQDRFRSSHTDTQYF. For the CDR3, the DNA is TGTGCCAGCAGCCAAGATCGGTTTCGGTCTTCTCACACAGATACGCAGTATTTT.

The CDR3 here is CASSLVGRKTEAFF. CDR3 nucleotide sequence: TGTGCCAGCAGCTTAGTAGGGAGGAAGACTGAAGCTTTCTTT. The genes are TRBV5-4 and TRBJ1-1; D unresolved. The V and J ends lost 2 bases and 5 bases respectively, with 13 bases between them. The germline V gene encodes CDR1 SGHNT and CDR2 YYREEE (reference sequence). The length of the CDR3 is 14 residues.

The CDR3 sequence is CSARGDNEQFF. For the CDR3, the DNA is TGCAGTGCTAGGGGCGACAATGAGCAGTTCTTC. The chain carries TRBV20-1 and TRBJ2-1; D not certain. With 3 bases removed from V and 5 bases from J, the gap between germline ends came to 5 bases. Per the germline V gene, CDR1 is DFQATT and CDR2 is SNEGSKA (reference sequence). The CDR3 is 11 amino acids.